A selection of T cell receptor beta chains follows, all from one sample in a study of shared clonotypes between healthy human individuals. Assay used: immunoSEQ multiplex PCR; TCRdb lists only in-frame clones, some missing. The repertoire has 1.6 million or so clones, around 95% of them found once; the top ten carry about 1%. Sequencing was done on a sample of naive CD4+ T cells sorted from blood. All receptors derive from a man aged 25 to 45 in good health. The CDR3 runs from the conserved cysteine through the conserved F or W. A D gene is named only where the DNA matches it firmly. Not all rows give a size; the values are once, few, many and, for expanded clones, a class.

abundance	d_gene	v_gene	j_gene	CDR3nt	CDR3aa
-	TRBD2	TRBV10-2	TRBJ2-2	TGCGCCAGCAGGGGACTAGGAAGCACCGGGGAGCTGTTTTTT	CASRGLGSTGELFF
-	-	TRBV5-6	TRBJ1-5	TGTGCCAGCAGCTTAAACAATCAGCCCCAGCATTTT	CASSLNNQPQHF
-	TRBD1	TRBV4-1	TRBJ2-5	TGCGCCAGCAGCCCGGGACAGGGGCAAGAGACCCAGTACTTC	CASSPGQGQETQYF
-	TRBD2	TRBV7-8	TRBJ2-1	TGTGCCAGCACTTCCGGGACTAGATGGCCAAATGAGCAGTTCTTC	CASTSGTRWPNEQFF
once	TRBD1	TRBV27	TRBJ2-1	TGTGCCAGCAGTGAGGACAGGGGGTATAGCAATGAGCAGTTCTTC	CASSEDRGYSNEQFF
-	-	TRBV28	TRBJ2-7	TGTGCCAGCAGCCACCAATCCGAGCAGTACTTC	CASSHQSEQYF
once	TRBD1	TRBV5-6	TRBJ1-2	TGTGCCAGCAGCGGGGGACAGGGTAGGATTCCCTATGGCTACACCTTC	CASSGGQGRIPYGYTF
-	-	TRBV6-1	TRBJ1-5	TGTGCCAGCAGACAACAGGCGGAGCAGCCCCAGCATTTT	CASRQQAEQPQHF
-	-	TRBV10-3	TRBJ1-1	TGTGCCATCAGTGAGCGTCGGAACTTGAACACTGAAGCTTTCTTT	CAISERRNLNTEAFF
-	TRBD1	TRBV5-1	TRBJ1-2	TGCGCCAGCAGCTTGCGCCCCGGGACAGGGGGTAACGATGGCTACACCTTC	CASSLRPGTGGNDGYTF
-	TRBD2	TRBV6-5	TRBJ2-5	TGTGCCAGCAGTTACTGGGCGGGAGTGGAGACCCAGTACTTC	CASSYWAGVETQYF
-	TRBD2	TRBV29-1	TRBJ2-7	TGCAGCGTTGCAGGACTAGCGGGAGTGTCCTACGAGCAGTACTTC	CSVAGLAGVSYEQYF
-	TRBD2	TRBV4-1	TRBJ2-1	TGCGCCAGCAGCCAAGAAGTGGGACTAGCGGACTACAATGAGCAGTTCTTC	CASSQEVGLADYNEQFF
-	TRBD1	TRBV15	TRBJ1-2	TGTGCCACCAGCGGAAGAACAGGGGACTATGGCTACACCTTC	CATSGRTGDYGYTF
-	-	TRBV6-5	TRBJ2-1	TGTGCCAGCAGACAAGAGCCGGGACGTAAGCAGTTCTTC	CASRQEPGRKQFF
once	-	TRBV30	TRBJ2-5	TGTGCCTGGAGCGACCAGACCCAGTACTTC	CAWSDQTQYF
-	TRBD2	TRBV5-1	TRBJ2-7	TGCGCCAGCAGCTTGAAGGCGGGAGGAACGAGGGAGCAGTACTTC	CASSLKAGGTREQYF